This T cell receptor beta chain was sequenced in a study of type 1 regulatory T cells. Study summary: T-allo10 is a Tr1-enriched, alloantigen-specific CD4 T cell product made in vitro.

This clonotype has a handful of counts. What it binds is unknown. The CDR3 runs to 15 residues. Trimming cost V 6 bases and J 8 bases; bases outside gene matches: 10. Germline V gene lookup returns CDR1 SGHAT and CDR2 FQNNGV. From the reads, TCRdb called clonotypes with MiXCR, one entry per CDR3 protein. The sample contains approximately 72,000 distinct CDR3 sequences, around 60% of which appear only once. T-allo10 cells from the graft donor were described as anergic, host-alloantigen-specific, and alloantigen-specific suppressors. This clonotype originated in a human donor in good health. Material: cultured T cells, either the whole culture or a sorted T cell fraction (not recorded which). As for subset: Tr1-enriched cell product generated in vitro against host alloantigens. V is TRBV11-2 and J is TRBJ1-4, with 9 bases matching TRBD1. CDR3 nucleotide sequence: TGTGCCAGCAGGGAGGCCGGGACAGGGAGAGAAAAACTGTTTTTT. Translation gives CASREAGTGREKLFF. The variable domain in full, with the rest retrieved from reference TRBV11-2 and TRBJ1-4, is EAGVAQSPRYKIIEKRQSVAFWCNPISGHATLYWYQQILGQGPKLLIQFQNNGVVDDSQLPKDRFSAERLKGVDSTLKIQPAKLEDSAVYLCASREAGTGREKLFFGSGTQLSVL.